These 14 T cell receptor beta chains were sequenced from one sample in a study of blood T cell repertoires in COVID-19. Sequenced by immunoSEQ multiplex PCR; TCRdb stores in-frame clones only, minus some. The table has approximately 300,000 clones, roughly 90% seen once. Sequenced input: peripheral blood. The receptors stem from a man between 18 and 35 years old who had recovered from COVID-19.

This clone was recorded at least ten times. The J gene is TRBJ2-3, the V gene TRBV4-1, with TRBD2 as a possible D gene (5 bases). Germline CDR1 is MGHRA and CDR2 is YSYEKL. Between the trimmed V and J ends, which lost 5 bases and 6 bases, there was a span of 27 bases. The CDR3 spans 18 residues. The CDR3 loop is CASSGPGMAVVDSDTQYF. For the CDR3, the DNA is TGCGCCAGCAGCGGACCCGGGATGGCCGTCGTGGACTCGGATACGCAGTATTTT.

The genes are TRBV5-4 and TRBJ2-3; 8 bases agree with TRBD2. With V trimmed by 3 bases and J by 0 bases, 9 bases remained unmatched. The CDR3 sequence is 17 residues long. Germline CDR1 and CDR2: SGHNT and YYREEE (reference sequence). The CDR3 is CASSSPPGGTSTDTQYF. As DNA, the CDR3 is TGTGCCAGCAGCTCCCCACCGGGAGGGACGAGCACAGATACGCAGTATTTT. The entire variable domain, with the rest obtained from reference TRBV5-4 and TRBJ2-3, is as follows: ETGVTQSPTHLIKTRGQQVTLRCSSQSGHNTVSWYQQALGQGPQFIFQYYREEENGRGNFPPRFSGLQFPNYSSELNVNALELDDSALYLCASSSPPGGTSTDTQYFGPGTRLTVL.

As for this clone: This CDR3 is also generated by other DNA sequences in the sample. V is TRBV6-5 and J is TRBJ1-2; 9 nucleotides align to TRBD1. The germline V gene has CDR1 MNHEY and CDR2 SVGAGI. Unmatched junction bases numbered 5, after V lost 6 bases and J lost 6 bases. The CDR3 is made up of 13 amino acids. The CDR3 bases are TGTGCCAGCAGCCCGCGGACAGGGGATGGCTACACCTTC. Its protein product is CASSPRTGDGYTF.

V gene TRBV24-1 combines with J gene TRBJ2-1; TRBD2 agrees at 11 bases. The V and J ends lost 5 bases and 8 bases, in that order; junction bases with no gene match: 4. Germline loops: CDR1 KGHDR, CDR2 SFDVKD. The CDR3 contains 14 residues. The CDR3 bases are TGTGCCACCAGTGCGGCTAGCGGGAGGCATGAGCAGTTCTTC. It translates to CATSAASGRHEQFF.

The J gene is TRBJ2-3, the V gene TRBV30; D is unresolved. The CDR3 contains 12 residues. V lost 3 bases and J lost 4, with 8 bases in between. The germline gives CDR1 GTSNPN, CDR2 SVGIG (reference sequence). The CDR3 loop reads CAWRQVADTQYF. CDR3 coding DNA: TGTGCCTGGAGGCAGGTGGCAGATACGCAGTATTTT. Complete variable domain (other parts from reference TRBV30 and TRBJ2-3): SQTIHQWPATLVQPVGSPLSLECTVEGTSNPNLYWYRQAAGRGLQLLFYSVGIGQISSEVPQNLSASRPQDRQFILSSKKLLLSDSGFYLCAWRQVADTQYFGPGTRLTVL.

The chain has TRBV15 and TRBJ2-3; 9 bases map to TRBD2. The CDR3 is 18 residues long. V lost 1 base to trimming and J lost 6 bases; unmatched junction nucleotides: 14. Germline V gene data show CDR1 as LNHNV and CDR2 as YYDKDF (reference sequence). CDR3 sequence reads: CATSRVPPLAGRRDTQYF. The CDR3 bases are TGTGCCACCAGCAGAGTTCCCCCCCTAGCGGGAAGGCGGGATACGCAGTATTTT.

The rearrangement uses TRBV7-3 and TRBJ1-2; no definite D call. The CDR3 extends over 14 amino acids. Germline CDR1 is SGHTA and CDR2 is FQGTGA. Trimming stripped 5 bases from V and 1 base from J, with 11 bases between. CDR3 protein: CASSPSVFNYGYTF. In DNA, the CDR3 is TGTGCCAGCAGCCCCTCGGTCTTTAACTATGGCTACACCTTC.

This chain joins TRBV7-2 and TRBJ1-1; D may be TRBD1 (5 bases). This CDR3 is 15 amino acids long. Germline CDR1 and CDR2: SGHTA and FQGNSA. V lost 3 bases to trimming and J lost 4 bases, with 15 bases between them. The CDR3 coding sequence is TGTGCCAGCAGCTTGGGGTTTTCGGGGGGCACTGAAGCTTTCTTT. Protein: CASSLGFSGGTEAFF.

V is TRBV6-5 and J is TRBJ2-7; no reliable D call. This CDR3 has 11 amino acids. V dropped 6 bases and J dropped 2 bases, with 5 bases sitting between them. Germline assignment: CDR1 MNHEY and CDR2 SVGAGI. The CDR3 spells CASSRAYEQYF. In DNA, the CDR3 is TGTGCCAGCAGCCGCGCCTACGAGCAGTACTTC.

The chain employs TRBV5-6 and TRBJ2-7; D might be TRBD2 (6 bases). Germline lookup yields CDR1 SGHDT and CDR2 YYEEEE. The V end lost 3 bases, the J end lost 2 bases, and 15 bases lay between the germline ends. This CDR3 has 15 residues. CDR3 loop: CASSSIAVGTYEQYF. For the CDR3, the DNA is TGTGCCAGCAGCTCGATAGCGGTAGGCACCTACGAGCAGTACTTC.

V is TRBV19 and J is TRBJ2-6; D is possibly TRBD2 (5 bases). Germline CDR1 LNHDA, CDR2 SQIVND (reference sequence). Trimming pared 2 bases from V and 1 base from J, leaving 12 bases between. The CDR3 spans 17 residues. This chain's CDR3 is CASSIKARESGANVLTF. In DNA, the CDR3 is TGTGCCAGTAGTATAAAGGCCCGGGAATCTGGGGCCAACGTCCTGACTTTC.

The J gene is TRBJ1-1, the V gene TRBV18; possibly TRBD1 for D (6 bases). The V gene's germline CDR1 is KGHSH and CDR2 LQKENI. This CDR3 is built from 14 residues. V lost 3 bases, J lost 7 bases, and 15 bases lay in between. CDR3 sequence reads: CASSPRGQTHEAFF. In DNA form, the CDR3 reads TGTGCCAGCTCACCTCGAGGACAGACACATGAAGCTTTCTTT.

This clone was found a few times. The chain uses TRBV4-1 and TRBJ1-1; D is uncertain. Trimming took off 1 base at V and 1 base at J, with 4 bases between the two ends. CDR3 length equals 13 residues. The V gene's germline CDR1 is MGHRA and CDR2 YSYEKL. In DNA, the CDR3 is TGCGCCAGCAGCCAAGGACAGAACACTGAAGCTTTCTTT. It specifies CASSQGQNTEAFF.

This clone was seen many times. V is TRBV25-1 and J is TRBJ2-7; D may be TRBD2 (6 bases). The length of the CDR3 is 13 residues. The ends were cut back, 4 bases at V and 4 bases at J, with 11 bases in the middle. The germline CDR1 and CDR2 sequences are MGHDK and SYGVNS. CDR3 DNA: TGTGCCAGCAGTGGGGGGGAAATATACGAGCAGTACTTC. Protein sequence: CASSGGEIYEQYF.